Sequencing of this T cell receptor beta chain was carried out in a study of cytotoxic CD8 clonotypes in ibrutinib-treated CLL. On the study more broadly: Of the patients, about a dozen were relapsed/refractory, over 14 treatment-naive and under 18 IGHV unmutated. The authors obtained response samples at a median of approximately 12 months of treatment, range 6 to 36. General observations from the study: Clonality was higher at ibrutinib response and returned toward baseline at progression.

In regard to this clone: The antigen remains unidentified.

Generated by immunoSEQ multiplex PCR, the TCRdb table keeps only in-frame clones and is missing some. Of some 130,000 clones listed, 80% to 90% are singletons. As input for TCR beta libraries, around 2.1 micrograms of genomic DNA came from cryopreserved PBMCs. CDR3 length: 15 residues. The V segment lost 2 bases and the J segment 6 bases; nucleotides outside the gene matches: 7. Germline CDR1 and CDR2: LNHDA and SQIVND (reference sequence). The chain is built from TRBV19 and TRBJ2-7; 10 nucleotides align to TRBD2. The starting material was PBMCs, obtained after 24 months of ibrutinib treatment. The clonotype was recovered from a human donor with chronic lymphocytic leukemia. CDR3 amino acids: CASSITASGSREQYF. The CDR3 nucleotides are TGTGCCAGTAGTATAACGGCTAGCGGGAGTCGCGAGCAGTACTTC.